This T cell receptor (beta chain) stems from a study of early T cells in non-severe SARS-CoV-2 infection. V was clipped by 2 bases and J by 9 bases, with 10 bases between them. There are 13 residues in the CDR3. CDR1 is MNHEY and CDR2 is SMNVEV in the germline V gene (reference sequence). Researchers tagged individual cDNA molecules with unique molecular identifiers. TCRdb recomputed calls from the 5' RACE reads with MiXCR, one row per CDR3 protein. The profile shows 65,000 to 85,000 distinct CDR3 sequences, around 13% of them singletons. This receptor was identified in an adult who was a healthcare worker with PCR-confirmed SARS-CoV-2 infection or an uninfected control (not recorded which). This rearrangement joins TRBV27 to TRBJ2-2; D may be TRBD1 (5 bases). The sample was whole blood. CDR3 sequence: CASSLDRWWELFF. CDR3 DNA: TGTGCCAGCAGTTTAGACAGATGGTGGGAGCTGTTTTTT.